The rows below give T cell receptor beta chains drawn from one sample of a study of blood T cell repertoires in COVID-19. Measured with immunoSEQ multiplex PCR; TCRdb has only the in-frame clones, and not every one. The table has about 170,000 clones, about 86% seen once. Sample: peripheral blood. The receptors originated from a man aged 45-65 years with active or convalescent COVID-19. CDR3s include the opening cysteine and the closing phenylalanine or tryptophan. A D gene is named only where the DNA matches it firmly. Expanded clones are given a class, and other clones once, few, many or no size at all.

CASTGLAETDTQYF,TGTGCCAGCACTGGACTAGCGGAAACAGATACGCAGTATTTT,once,TRBJ2-3,TRBD2,TRBV9
CAISQTGGEGSLHF,TGTGCCATCAGTCAGACAGGAGGAGAAGGGTCCCTCCACTTT,-,TRBJ1-6,-,TRBV10-3
CASRTDRPSTDTQYF,TGTGCCAGCAGAACAGACAGGCCTAGCACAGATACGCAGTATTTT,-,TRBJ2-3,-,TRBV2
CASGGEETQYF,TGTGCCAGCGGCGGGGAAGAGACCCAGTACTTC,few,TRBJ2-5,-,TRBV2
CASSLRAPREAFF,TGTGCCAGCAGCTTAAGGGCCCCTCGGGAGGCTTTCTTT,-,TRBJ1-1,-,TRBV11-2
CASSLGTAGEKLFF,TGTGCCAGCAGCTTAGGGACAGCTGGGGAAAAACTGTTTTTT,-,TRBJ1-4,-,TRBV7-6
CATSDLSGGAINEQFF,TGTGCCACCAGTGATTTGAGCGGGGGGGCCATAAATGAGCAGTTCTTC,-,TRBJ2-1,TRBD2,TRBV24-1
CASSPPSGVGQGELFF,TGTGCCAGCTCACCACCCTCCGGGGTTGGTCAGGGGGAGCTGTTTTTT,once,TRBJ2-2,-,TRBV18
CASSSPAVIQYF,TGTGCCAGCAGTTCGCCAGCGGTTATTCAGTACTTC,-,TRBJ2-4,-,TRBV6-2/TRBV6-3
CASSRSRDNTQYF,TGTGCCAGCAGCCGGTCTCGGGACAATACGCAGTATTTT,-,TRBJ2-3,-,TRBV12-3/TRBV12-4
CAISSNSENTIYF,TGTGCCATCAGCTCAAACTCTGAAAACACCATATATTTT,-,TRBJ1-3,-,TRBV10-3
CASRVPDREHNEQFF,TGTGCCAGCAGGGTCCCGGACAGGGAGCACAATGAGCAGTTCTTC,-,TRBJ2-1,TRBD1,TRBV7-2
CASSRGTGALGYTF,TGTGCCAGCAGCCGCGGGACAGGGGCGCTGGGCTACACCTTC,-,TRBJ1-2,TRBD1,TRBV6-1
CASSKRTDSYNEQFF,TGTGCCAGCAGTAAACGGACAGATTCTTACAATGAGCAGTTCTTC,-,TRBJ2-1,-,TRBV6-2/TRBV6-3
CASSPPAGGYEQYF,TGTGCCAGCTCACCACCGGCAGGGGGCTACGAGCAGTACTTC,few,TRBJ2-7,TRBD1,TRBV18
CASSILVSDTQYF,TGTGCCAGTAGTATACTAGTCTCAGATACGCAGTATTTT,-,TRBJ2-3,-,TRBV19
CASSIKPGQGAREQYF,TGTGCCAGTAGTATAAAACCGGGACAGGGGGCGCGGGAGCAGTACTTC,-,TRBJ2-7,TRBD1,TRBV19
CASSILTGRNYGYTF,TGTGCCAGTAGTATTCTGACAGGGCGTAACTATGGCTACACCTTC,-,TRBJ1-2,TRBD1,TRBV19
CASSFNGLTNEQFF,TGTGCCAGCAGTTTCAACGGACTGACCAATGAGCAGTTCTTC,-,TRBJ2-1,-,TRBV6-2/TRBV6-3
CASSVDRAGNTIYF,TGTGCCAGTAGTGTGGACAGGGCCGGAAACACCATATATTTT,-,TRBJ1-3,TRBD1,TRBV19
CASSHGQGDSPEAFF,TGCGCCAGCAGTCATGGACAGGGGGACTCCCCTGAAGCTTTCTTT,-,TRBJ1-1,TRBD1,TRBV23-1
CATSREGAGGQPQHF,TGTGCCACCAGCAGAGAGGGGGCGGGGGGTCAGCCCCAGCATTTT,-,TRBJ1-5,-,TRBV15
CASSLQANTEAFF,TGTGCCAGCTCTCTGCAAGCGAACACTGAAGCTTTCTTT,-,TRBJ1-1,-,TRBV12-3/TRBV12-4
CATSDPTGGRDGYTF,TGTGCCACCAGTGACCCGACGGGGGGGAGAGATGGCTACACCTTC,-,TRBJ1-2,-,TRBV24-1
CASSLNEDGTQYF,TGTGCCAGCAGCTTAAATGAGGATGGTACGCAGTATTTT,-,TRBJ2-3,-,TRBV7-3
CASSPTPVLIGNTIYF,TGTGCCAGCAGTCCCACCCCCGTCCTAATTGGAAACACCATATATTTT,-,TRBJ1-3,-,TRBV27
CASSLNIRTSSEQYF,TGTGCCAGCAGCTTAAATATAAGGACTAGCTCCGAGCAGTACTTC,-,TRBJ2-7,TRBD2,TRBV11-2
CSAGQGRGYGYTF,TGCAGCGCCGGACAGGGGCGTGGGTATGGCTACACCTTC,-,TRBJ1-2,TRBD1,TRBV29-1
CASSFGLAGADTQYF,TGTGCCAGCAGCTTCGGTCTAGCGGGAGCAGATACGCAGTATTTT,-,TRBJ2-3,TRBD2,TRBV7-9
CASSTGTSGDTQYF,TGTGCCAGCAGCACCGGGACTAGCGGAGATACGCAGTATTTT,once,TRBJ2-3,TRBD2,TRBV7-3
CASSLVFAGVDTQYF,TGTGCCAGCAGCTTAGTATTTGCGGGAGTAGATACGCAGTATTTT,-,TRBJ2-3,TRBD2,TRBV7-2
CASSQDPGGGNTIYF,TGCGCCAGCAGCCAAGATCCAGGGGGTGGAAACACCATATATTTT,-,TRBJ1-3,TRBD1,TRBV4-3
CASSPRGESYNEQFF,TGTGCCAGCTCTCCCAGGGGTGAGTCCTACAATGAGCAGTTCTTC,-,TRBJ2-1,-,TRBV18
CASSATSGGTTDTQYF,TGTGCCAGCAGTGCGACTAGCGGAGGAACCACAGATACGCAGTATTTT,once,TRBJ2-3,TRBD2,TRBV27
CASSQDWQGTDTQYF,TGCGCCAGCAGCCAAGATTGGCAGGGGACAGATACGCAGTATTTT,few,TRBJ2-3,-,TRBV4-1
CAISQGMVGNTIYF,TGTGCCATCAGTCAGGGTATGGTTGGAAACACCATATATTTT,-,TRBJ1-3,-,TRBV10-3
CATRDRGRKLFF,TGTGCCACCCGGGACAGGGGACGGAAACTGTTTTTT,-,TRBJ1-4,TRBD1,TRBV2
CASSIRDREETQYF,TGTGCCAGCAGCATCCGGGACAGGGAAGAGACCCAGTACTTC,-,TRBJ2-5,TRBD1,TRBV5-8
CASRDINKNTEAFF,TGTGCCAGCCGGGACATCAATAAGAACACTGAAGCTTTCTTT,-,TRBJ1-1,-,TRBV6-5
CASSLNTGQGSREKLFF,TGCGCCAGCAGCCTAAACACGGGACAGGGTTCTCGTGAAAAACTGTTTTTT,-,TRBJ1-4,TRBD1,TRBV5-1